The rows below give T cell receptor beta chains drawn from one sample of a study of T cell repertoires in cytomegalovirus infection. MiXCR was run by TCRdb on the reads, yielding one entry per CDR3 protein. The sample shows some 560,000 distinct CDR3 sequences, almost 40% of them seen only once. Antigens of these TCRs are unknown. Sequenced material: cultured PBMCs, taken from culture after CMV antigen stimulation. The receptors stem from a human donor in good health (CMV status not recorded). Some clones in this sample may be carry-over from other donors' samples. The CDR3 runs from the conserved cysteine through the conserved F or W. The order of the fields is CDR3 DNA, CDR3 protein, J gene, V gene, D gene, clone size. The D gene is left open where the match is weak. Clone size is not always given. Where it is, it says once, few, many or a class for expanded clones.

CDR3 DNA: TGTGCCAGCAGCCGGACTCCTAGCAGCTTCTACGAGCAGTACTTC; CDR3 protein: CASSRTPSSFYEQYF; J gene: TRBJ2-7; V gene: TRBV7-2; D gene: -; clone size: few
CDR3 DNA: TGCGCCAGCAGCCAAGCCCTCAACAGGTTATCCGGGGAGCTGTTTTTT; CDR3 protein: CASSQALNRLSGELFF; J gene: TRBJ2-2; V gene: TRBV4-3; D gene: -; clone size: -
CDR3 DNA: TGTGCCAGCAGCTTAGTTGCTTCTGGGGCCAACGTCCTGACTTTC; CDR3 protein: CASSLVASGANVLTF; J gene: TRBJ2-6; V gene: TRBV7-2; D gene: -; clone size: many
CDR3 DNA: TGTGCCAGCAGTACCGACAGGGGGTCCTACGAGCAGTACTTC; CDR3 protein: CASSTDRGSYEQYF; J gene: TRBJ2-7; V gene: TRBV6-5; D gene: TRBD1; clone size: few
CDR3 DNA: TGTGCCAGCAGCTTAGGGGGGCTTGCGACCCAGTACTTC; CDR3 protein: CASSLGGLATQYF; J gene: TRBJ2-5; V gene: TRBV7-9; D gene: -; clone size: -
CDR3 DNA: TGTGCCAGCAGCTCCGGGAGAGGGGCCCACCAAGAGACCCAGTACTTC; CDR3 protein: CASSSGRGAHQETQYF; J gene: TRBJ2-5; V gene: TRBV11-2; D gene: -; clone size: few
CDR3 DNA: TGTGCCAGCACGACGGAGGCGGCAGGGGAGAGGGAGCAGTACTTC; CDR3 protein: CASTTEAAGEREQYF; J gene: TRBJ2-7; V gene: TRBV6-2/TRBV6-3; D gene: -; clone size: -
CDR3 DNA: TGCGCCAGCAGCTCCCCCCAGAGACGGGGGGGCCCGAGCGCAGATACGCAGTATTTT; CDR3 protein: CASSSPQRRGGPSADTQYF; J gene: TRBJ2-3; V gene: TRBV5-1; D gene: TRBD2; clone size: -
CDR3 DNA: TGTGCCAGCAGCACCTTCGGGGTACTAGCCTACAATGAGCAGTTCTTC; CDR3 protein: CASSTFGVLAYNEQFF; J gene: TRBJ2-1; V gene: TRBV11-2; D gene: -; clone size: once
CDR3 DNA: TGTGCCAGCAGCTCGAGCGGGACAGGGGGCTTTGGCTACACCTTC; CDR3 protein: CASSSSGTGGFGYTF; J gene: TRBJ1-2; V gene: TRBV7-9; D gene: TRBD1; clone size: -
CDR3 DNA: TGCGCCAGCAGCCAAGGATCCCAGGGCGGAGGGGCCAAAAACATTCAGTACTTC; CDR3 protein: CASSQGSQGGGAKNIQYF; J gene: TRBJ2-4; V gene: TRBV4-1; D gene: -; clone size: -
CDR3 DNA: TGTGCCAGCAGCCCCAACCCGAGCAGCTCCTACGAGCAGTACTTC; CDR3 protein: CASSPNPSSSYEQYF; J gene: TRBJ2-7; V gene: TRBV5-4; D gene: -; clone size: -
CDR3 DNA: TGTGCCAGCAGCCTAGACCGGGGGGGTGAGCTGTTTTTT; CDR3 protein: CASSLDRGGELFF; J gene: TRBJ2-2; V gene: TRBV7-8; D gene: TRBD2; clone size: -
CDR3 DNA: TGTGCCAGCAGCTACGACCCAGGGAGTTCCGAGCAGTACTTC; CDR3 protein: CASSYDPGSSEQYF; J gene: TRBJ2-7; V gene: TRBV7-8; D gene: -; clone size: few
CDR3 DNA: TGTGCCAGCAGTTACGACAGGGGCTATGGCTACACCTTC; CDR3 protein: CASSYDRGYGYTF; J gene: TRBJ1-2; V gene: TRBV12-3/TRBV12-4; D gene: TRBD1; clone size: -
CDR3 DNA: TGTGCCAGCAGCCGCGGACCTCCTGGCACAGATACGCAGTATTTT; CDR3 protein: CASSRGPPGTDTQYF; J gene: TRBJ2-3; V gene: TRBV28; D gene: -; clone size: -
CDR3 DNA: TGTGCCAGCAGCTTGGGACAGGTCGGAGAGACCCAGTACTTC; CDR3 protein: CASSLGQVGETQYF; J gene: TRBJ2-5; V gene: TRBV5-4; D gene: -; clone size: -
CDR3 DNA: TGTGCCAGCAGTGAGCCGGGACTAGCATCCTACGAGCAGTACTTC; CDR3 protein: CASSEPGLASYEQYF; J gene: TRBJ2-7; V gene: TRBV6-1; D gene: TRBD2; clone size: -
CDR3 DNA: TGCGCCAGCAGCCCGGGTGTTCGGACTGAAGCTTTCTTT; CDR3 protein: CASSPGVRTEAFF; J gene: TRBJ1-1; V gene: TRBV5-1; D gene: -; clone size: -
CDR3 DNA: TGTGCCAGCACCGGGGCTTCTGAGACCCAGTACTTC; CDR3 protein: CASTGASETQYF; J gene: TRBJ2-5; V gene: TRBV7-2; D gene: -; clone size: -
CDR3 DNA: TGTGCCAGCAGTTTTTACAGCTACAATGAGCAGTTCTTC; CDR3 protein: CASSFYSYNEQFF; J gene: TRBJ2-1; V gene: TRBV12-3/TRBV12-4; D gene: -; clone size: few
CDR3 DNA: TGTGCCAGCAGCTTTGGTTCCACCTCCATTAGCATTCAGTACTTC; CDR3 protein: CASSFGSTSISIQYF; J gene: TRBJ2-4; V gene: TRBV7-2; D gene: -; clone size: -
CDR3 DNA: TGTGCCAGCAGCCTAAAAACCCGGGACAGGGGGCGCATCTACAATGAGCAGTTCTTC; CDR3 protein: CASSLKTRDRGRIYNEQFF; J gene: TRBJ2-1; V gene: TRBV7-2; D gene: TRBD1; clone size: -
CDR3 DNA: TGTGCCAGCAGTGCCCCGGGGTGGGAGACCCAGTACTTC; CDR3 protein: CASSAPGWETQYF; J gene: TRBJ2-5; V gene: TRBV28; D gene: -; clone size: -
CDR3 DNA: TGTGCCAGCAGCCCAGGGTACAGGGTTGAATCTGGAAACACCATATATTTT; CDR3 protein: CASSPGYRVESGNTIYF; J gene: TRBJ1-3; V gene: TRBV12-3/TRBV12-4; D gene: -; clone size: -
CDR3 DNA: TGTGCCAGCAGCCCTCCGTGGCAAAACACCGGGGAGCTGTTTTTT; CDR3 protein: CASSPPWQNTGELFF; J gene: TRBJ2-2; V gene: TRBV7-2; D gene: -; clone size: few
CDR3 DNA: TGTGCCAGTAGTATCACTACCGGGCTGGGCAATCAGCCCCAGCATTTT; CDR3 protein: CASSITTGLGNQPQHF; J gene: TRBJ1-5; V gene: TRBV19; D gene: -; clone size: -
CDR3 DNA: TGTGCCATCAGTGAGTCTACTAGCGGGAGAAATGAGCAGTTCTTC; CDR3 protein: CAISESTSGRNEQFF; J gene: TRBJ2-1; V gene: TRBV10-3; D gene: TRBD2; clone size: -
CDR3 DNA: TGTGCCAGCAGCTTAGTTGGCGGGGGAGCCTACGAGCAGTACTTC; CDR3 protein: CASSLVGGGAYEQYF; J gene: TRBJ2-7; V gene: TRBV7-2; D gene: TRBD2; clone size: medium-sized
CDR3 DNA: TGTGCCAGCAGCCCCTTGGGAGCCCGATTTAGCTTT; CDR3 protein: CASSPLGARFSF; J gene: TRBJ1-1; V gene: TRBV5-6; D gene: -; clone size: -
CDR3 DNA: TGTGCCAGCAGCTTAAATTGGGAGGGAGAAAAAAGTCGGGACAATGAGCAGTTCTTC; CDR3 protein: CASSLNWEGEKSRDNEQFF; J gene: TRBJ2-1; V gene: TRBV11-2; D gene: TRBD2; clone size: few
CDR3 DNA: TGTGCCATCAGTCCGACAGCCTCGAAAGAAAACATTCAGTACTTC; CDR3 protein: CAISPTASKENIQYF; J gene: TRBJ2-4; V gene: TRBV10-3; D gene: -; clone size: -
CDR3 DNA: TGTGCCAGCAGCCCCCGGACACGGAACAATGAGCAGTTCTTC; CDR3 protein: CASSPRTRNNEQFF; J gene: TRBJ2-1; V gene: TRBV3-1; D gene: -; clone size: -
CDR3 DNA: TGTGCGTGGGGCAGTAGCACAGATACGCAGTATTTT; CDR3 protein: CAWGSSTDTQYF; J gene: TRBJ2-3; V gene: TRBV7-9; D gene: -; clone size: -
CDR3 DNA: TGTGCCAGCAGTTACTCCAAGGGCATTGAGGCTTTCTTT; CDR3 protein: CASSYSKGIEAFF; J gene: TRBJ1-1; V gene: TRBV6-2/TRBV6-3; D gene: -; clone size: few
CDR3 DNA: TGTGCCAGCAGCCGTTGGGGCCTCCATAATTCACCCCTCCACTTT; CDR3 protein: CASSRWGLHNSPLHF; J gene: TRBJ1-6; V gene: TRBV7-2; D gene: -; clone size: -
CDR3 DNA: TGCGCCAGCAGTGAGATGGGACAGGTCTATGGCTACACCTTC; CDR3 protein: CASSEMGQVYGYTF; J gene: TRBJ1-2; V gene: TRBV5-1; D gene: TRBD1; clone size: -
CDR3 DNA: TGTGCCAGCAGTTACTCACCAGGAGATTTACAAGAGACCCAGTACTTC; CDR3 protein: CASSYSPGDLQETQYF; J gene: TRBJ2-5; V gene: TRBV6-5; D gene: -; clone size: -
CDR3 DNA: TGTGCCAGCAGCCTGGGTTCTCCAGCGGGAGGAAACGAGCAGTACTTC; CDR3 protein: CASSLGSPAGGNEQYF; J gene: TRBJ2-7; V gene: TRBV5-5; D gene: TRBD2; clone size: -
CDR3 DNA: TGTGCCAGCAGTTTCGGCCCCCCAGGAGGGGAGACCCAGTACTTC; CDR3 protein: CASSFGPPGGETQYF; J gene: TRBJ2-5; V gene: TRBV28; D gene: -; clone size: -
CDR3 DNA: TGCAGCGTTGAAGGTCGGAGCGGGCGAGCTTTCTTT; CDR3 protein: CSVEGRSGRAFF; J gene: TRBJ1-1; V gene: TRBV29-1; D gene: -; clone size: -
CDR3 DNA: TGTGCCAGCAGCCCGCCCTTTAGGGGGCAGTTCTTC; CDR3 protein: CASSPPFRGQFF; J gene: TRBJ2-1; V gene: TRBV12-3/TRBV12-4; D gene: -; clone size: few